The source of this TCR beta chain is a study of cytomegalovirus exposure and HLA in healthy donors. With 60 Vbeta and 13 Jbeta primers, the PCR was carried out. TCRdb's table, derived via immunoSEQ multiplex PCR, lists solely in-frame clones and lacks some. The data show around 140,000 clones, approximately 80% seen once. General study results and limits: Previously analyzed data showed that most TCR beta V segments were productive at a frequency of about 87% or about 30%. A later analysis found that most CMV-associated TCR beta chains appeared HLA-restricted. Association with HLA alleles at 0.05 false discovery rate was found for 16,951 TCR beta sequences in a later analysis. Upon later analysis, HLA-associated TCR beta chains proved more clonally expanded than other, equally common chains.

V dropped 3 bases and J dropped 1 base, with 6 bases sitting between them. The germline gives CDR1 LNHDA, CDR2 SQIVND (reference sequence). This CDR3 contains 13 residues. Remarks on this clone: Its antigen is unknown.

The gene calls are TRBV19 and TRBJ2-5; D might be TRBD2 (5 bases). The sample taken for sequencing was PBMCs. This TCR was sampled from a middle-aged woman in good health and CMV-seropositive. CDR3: CASSMTTQETQYF. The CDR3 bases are TGTGCCAGTAGTATGACTACCCAAGAGACCCAGTACTTC.